This T cell receptor (beta chain) was captured in a study of T cells in Graves' hyperthyroidism and ophthalmopathy. At the level of the study: Prior to any treatment, at the point of initial diagnosis, peripheral blood was collected. The study's findings and limits: Prediction of ophthalmopathy progression came a median 6.5 months pre-onset. Researchers found most expanded thyroid clonotypes above 0.001 in blood as well.

The sample holds a few counts of this clonotype. Its cognate antigen is unknown. Diagnoses used clinical symptoms, serum thyroxine and TRAb, thyroid ultrasound and orbital computed tomography. TCR beta CDR3 region amplification was performed from RNA transcripts. TCR CDR3 regions were first amplified by RT-PCR with HTBI primers. TCRdb ran MiXCR on the multiplex PCR reads and lists one entry per CDR3 protein. The sample shows some 650,000 distinct CDR3 sequences, about 16% of them seen only once. V dropped 6 bases and J dropped 7 bases, with 14 bases sitting between them. CDR3 length: 13 amino acids. The genes are TRBV12-3 or TRBV12-4 and TRBJ2-3; a weak D match, TRBD2 (6 bases). Sequencing was performed on blood. This TCR was recovered from a woman in her forties with Graves' ophthalmopathy. CDR3 in amino acids: CASSPTGGNTQYF. DNA of the CDR3: TGTGCCAGCAGCCCAACCGGGGGAAATACGCAGTATTTT.